The next 20 T cell receptor beta chains were all read from a single sample in a study of shared clonotypes between healthy human individuals. Repertoires were generated with immunoSEQ multiplex PCR, while TCRdb's copy carries only in-frame clones and drops some. This table holds some 1,100,000 clones, around three quarters found once. The sample taken for sequencing was memory CD4+ T cells from PBMCs. Specified subset: CD45RA-negative fraction. These receptors all stem from a man in his late teens or twenties in good health. Some clones in this sample may be carry-over from other donors' samples.

This clone came up a few times. V and J are TRBV30 and TRBJ1-2; D is perhaps TRBD1 (5 bases). From germline, CDR1 is GTSNPN and CDR2 SVGIG (reference sequence). The CDR3 totals 13 residues. Trimming removed 5 bases at V and 3 bases at J, with 13 bases between. CDR3 nucleotides: TGTGCCTGGCTAAACCAGGGTCACTATGGCTACACCTTC. Translating it yields CAWLNQGHYGYTF. The whole variable domain, remainder taken from reference TRBV30 and TRBJ1-2, is SQTIHQWPATLVQPVGSPLSLECTVEGTSNPNLYWYRQAAGRGLQLLFYSVGIGQISSEVPQNLSASRPQDRQFILSSKKLLLSDSGFYLCAWLNQGHYGYTFGSGTRLTVV.

This clone was detected once. The chain employs TRBV7-9 and TRBJ2-3; no definite D call. The length of the CDR3 is 12 residues. Germline loops: CDR1 SEHNR, CDR2 FQNEAQ (reference sequence). V lost 5 bases and J lost 6, with 9 bases in between. CDR3 nucleotides: TGTGCCAGCAGCCAGGCCACGGATACGCAGTATTTT. It is translated as CASSQATDTQYF.

This rearrangement joins TRBV5-1 to TRBJ2-1, with TRBD2 matching 7 bases. CDR3 length: 16 residues. Trimming took 1 base from V and 1 from J; bases not matched to a gene: 5. The V gene's germline CDR1 is SGHRS and CDR2 YFSETQ. In DNA form, the CDR3 reads TGCGCCAGCAGCTTGTCCGGGACTACATCCTACAATGAGCAGTTCTTC. Its translation is CASSLSGTTSYNEQFF.

The V call is TRBV28, the J call TRBJ2-2; D may be TRBD2 (6 bases). The ends were cut back, 7 bases at V and 4 bases at J, with 19 bases in the middle. The V gene's germline CDR1 is MDHEN and CDR2 SYDVKM. CDR3 length equals 16 residues. CDR3 in amino acids: CASTISGTGGTGELFF. The CDR3 DNA reads TGTGCCAGCACGATATCAGGGACTGGGGGCACCGGGGAGCTGTTTTTT. Using reference TRBV28 and TRBJ2-2 for the parts outside the CDR3, the full variable domain is DVKVTQSSRYLVKRTGEKVFLECVQDMDHENMFWYRQDPGLGLRLIYFSYDVKMKEKGDIPEGYSVSREKKERFSLILESASTNQTSMYLCASTISGTGGTGELFFGEGSRLTVL.

Turning to this clone: Other DNA sequences of this sample code for an identical CDR3. V gene TRBV11-3 combines with J gene TRBJ2-7, with D perhaps TRBD2 (5 bases). Trimming cost V 5 bases and J 0 bases, with 8 bases left between them. The V gene's germline CDR1 is SGHNT and CDR2 YENEEA. The CDR3 has 13 amino acids. For the CDR3, the DNA is TGTGCCAGCAGCCTTACTAGCTCCTACGAGCAGTACTTC. It yields the protein CASSLTSSYEQYF.

V gene TRBV19 combines with J gene TRBJ2-5; D is undetermined. The CDR3 is 15 amino acids. The germline V and J ends were trimmed by 6 bases and 2 bases, with 16 bases remaining between them. Germline V gene lookup returns CDR1 LNHDA and CDR2 SQIVND (reference sequence). CDR3 protein: CASSRRERGQETQYF. In DNA, the CDR3 is TGTGCCAGTAGCCGACGAGAGCGAGGACAAGAGACCCAGTACTTC.

This chain uses TRBV4-3 with TRBJ1-6; the D is unclear. CDR1 is LGHNA and CDR2 is YSLEER in the germline V gene. This CDR3 contains 15 residues. Trimming took 0 bases from V and 9 from J, leaving 12 bases between them. The CDR3: CASSQEGRVGSPLHF. The CDR3 DNA sequence: TGCGCCAGCAGCCAAGAGGGAAGGGTCGGTTCACCCCTCCACTTT.

This clone appeared a few times. The chain uses TRBV4-1 and TRBJ2-1, with D unclear. The germline CDR1 and CDR2 sequences are MGHRA and YSYEKL. The CDR3 totals 14 residues. The V end lost 5 bases, the J end lost 6 bases, and 14 bases lay between the germline ends. The CDR3 region has the DNA TGCGCCAGCAGCGGTACGGCGTCGGGCAATGAGCAGTTCTTC. It yields the protein CASSGTASGNEQFF.

The chain carries TRBV10-3 and TRBJ2-7, with 7 positions matching TRBD1. The germline V gene has CDR1 ENHRY and CDR2 SYGVKD. The CDR3 is made up of 14 amino acids. Trimming at V came to 5 bases and at J to 5 bases, leaving 9 bases not matched to a gene. CDR3 in amino acids: CAISLGSTGNEQYF. The CDR3, as DNA: TGTGCCATCAGTTTGGGCTCGACAGGGAACGAGCAGTACTTC.

About this clone: Other DNA sequences in the sample encode the same CDR3. This chain joins TRBV20-1 and TRBJ2-7; D ambiguous. This CDR3 contains 10 residues. The germline gives CDR1 DFQATT, CDR2 SNEGSKA (reference sequence). V gave up 5 bases and J gave up 5 bases, with 7 bases separating them. The CDR3 sequence is CSAPGNEQYF. For the CDR3, the DNA is TGCAGTGCTCCAGGTAACGAGCAGTACTTC.

Of note for this clone: The sample contains more than one DNA sequence encoding this CDR3. The chain links TRBV6-1 to TRBJ2-7; D call uncertain. This CDR3 comprises 14 residues. Germline V gives CDR1 MNHNS, CDR2 SASEGT. V was clipped by 1 base and J by 3 bases, with 10 bases between them. CDR3 nucleotides: TGTGCCAGCAGTGAAGGGCAGGTCAGCTACGAGCAGTACTTC. Protein sequence: CASSEGQVSYEQYF.

V is TRBV27 and J is TRBJ2-3; 9 bases align to TRBD2. The junction had 8 bases not matched to a gene; V was cut back by 2 bases and J by 8 bases. The CDR3 is made up of 15 amino acids. Germline-derived CDR1 and CDR2 are MNHEY and SMNVEV (reference sequence). The CDR3 is CASSLGSGGPGTQYF. The CDR3 DNA follows: TGTGCCAGCAGTTTAGGTAGCGGGGGACCGGGTACGCAGTATTTT.

V is TRBV6-4 and J is TRBJ2-7; D remains ambiguous. V lost 7 bases to trimming and J lost 7 bases, with 23 bases between them. This CDR3 has 15 amino acids. Germline CDR1 and CDR2: MRHNA and SNTAGT. CDR3 sequence (DNA): TGTGCCAGCAAATCCACCTCCCCCATCCCGGCGGAGCAGTACTTC. Its translation is CASKSTSPIPAEQYF.

The chain couples TRBV28 to TRBJ2-7; possibly TRBD1 for D (6 bases). Germline V lookup: CDR1 MDHEN, CDR2 SYDVKM. This CDR3 spans 15 amino acids. V gave up 0 bases and J gave up 5 bases, with 14 bases separating them. For the CDR3, the DNA is TGTGCCAGCAGTTTATGGATGGGGGCGCGGGACGAGCAGTACTTC. Residues: CASSLWMGARDEQYF.

The chain couples TRBV2 to TRBJ2-7; TRBD2 might be the D (6 bases). The germline V gene has CDR1 SNHLY and CDR2 FYNNEI. The CDR3 consists of 15 residues. Trimming took off 8 bases at V and 6 bases at J, with 23 bases between the two ends. The CDR3 coding sequence is TGTGCCAGCTCTCCCGAGGGAGGCGAGACGGGCGAGCAGTACTTC. Translating gives CASSPEGGETGEQYF.

This chain uses TRBV5-1 with TRBJ1-1; 11 bases map to TRBD1. The CDR3 contains 13 residues. After removal of 4 bases from V and 11 bases from J, the junction contained 7 bases not matched to a gene. The germline V gene has CDR1 SGHRS and CDR2 YFSETQ. The CDR3 coding sequence is TGCGCCAGCAGCACAGGACAGGGGGCAGGGGCTTTCTTT. Its protein product is CASSTGQGAGAFF.

V gene TRBV28 combines with J gene TRBJ1-2; D is unclear. Germline V lookup: CDR1 MDHEN, CDR2 SYDVKM. The CDR3 consists of 14 residues. The V gene lost 10 bases and the J gene lost 4 bases, with 19 bases spanning the gap. CDR3 coding DNA: TGTGCCATTCCCCGAATCGGCGGCGGCTATGGCTACACCTTC. Amino acids: CAIPRIGGGYGYTF.

The V gene is TRBV28, the J gene TRBJ1-4, with D unclear. CDR1 and CDR2 (germline): MDHEN, SYDVKM. The CDR3 contains 11 residues. V was pared by 8 bases and J by 7 bases, with 8 bases between. For the CDR3, the DNA is TGTGCCAGCGGTCCAACTGAAAAACTGTTTTTT. Its protein product is CASGPTEKLFF.

V usage is TRBV7-8 and J usage is TRBJ2-3, with 13 bases lining up with TRBD2. V shed 5 bases, J shed 4 bases, and the junction held 3 bases outside the gene matches. Germline V lookup: CDR1 SGHVS, CDR2 FQNEAQ. The CDR3 extends over 15 amino acids. CDR3: CASSALAGGADTQYF. In DNA, the CDR3 is TGTGCCAGCAGCGCACTAGCGGGAGGGGCAGATACGCAGTATTTT.

The count of this clone is one. This chain joins TRBV28 and TRBJ1-4; D gene uncertain. The CDR3 extends over 14 amino acids. V lost 8 bases and J lost 3, with 13 bases in between. Germline assignment: CDR1 MDHEN and CDR2 SYDVKM. The CDR3 is CASHLVGSNEKLFF. The DNA for the CDR3 is TGTGCCAGCCATTTGGTGGGATCTAATGAAAAACTGTTTTTT.